A selection of T cell receptor beta chains follows, all from one sample in a study of regulatory T cells in long-lasting Graves disease. One entry per CDR3 protein, called by TCRdb with MiXCR from the multiplex PCR reads. The top ten hold roughly 25% of the sample, which has some 560,000 distinct CDR3 sequences, about 16% seen once. The same specimen was also included in a second study, on T cells in Graves' hyperthyroidism and ophthalmopathy.

This sample comprised peripheral blood mononuclear cells (PBMCs), obtained at new diagnosis, from a patient treated with antithyroid drugs. The receptor source for this set is a woman aged 35-65 years with Graves disease. The CDR3 runs from the conserved cysteine through the conserved F or W. The D gene is left open where the match is weak. Clone size is not always given. Where it is, it says once, few, many or a class for expanded clones.

D: NA; size: NA; J: TRBJ1-1; V: TRBV9; DNA: TGTGCCAGCAGCGTAGGGGTACAAAACACTGAAGCTTTCTTT; CDR3: CASSVGVQNTEAFF
D: NA; size: NA; J: TRBJ1-2; V: TRBV18; DNA: TGTGCCAGCTCACCTGGACAGAAGCCTTATGGCTACACCTTC; CDR3: CASSPGQKPYGYTF
D: NA; size: many; J: TRBJ1-1; V: TRBV12-3/TRBV12-4; DNA: TGTGCCAGCAGTTGGGGGGGGGTGGACACTGAAGCTTTCTTT; CDR3: CASSWGGVDTEAFF
D: NA; size: many; J: TRBJ1-6; V: TRBV27; DNA: TGTGCCAGCAAACAGAGGAATTCACCCCTCCACTTT; CDR3: CASKQRNSPLHF
D: NA; size: NA; J: TRBJ1-1; V: TRBV12-3/TRBV12-4; DNA: TGTGCCGGCAGCCGTGGCCCCTCTGGACCTTTCTTT; CDR3: CAGSRGPSGPFF
D: NA; size: NA; J: TRBJ1-2; V: TRBV11-3; DNA: TGTGCCAGCAGCTTAGAGCCCGCGGGGGGTCCGAAAATTTTCTATGGCTACACCTTC; CDR3: CASSLEPAGGPKIFYGYTF
D: NA; size: few; J: TRBJ2-7; V: TRBV6-2/TRBV6-3; DNA: TGTGCCAGCAGTTACTTCCAGGGGCGCGACGAGCAGTACTTC; CDR3: CASSYFQGRDEQYF
D: TRBD1; size: many; J: TRBJ1-5; V: TRBV6-1; DNA: TGTGCCAGCAGTGTTGGACAGGTCCATCAGCCCCAGCATTTT; CDR3: CASSVGQVHQPQHF
D: TRBD1; size: many; J: TRBJ2-1; V: TRBV7-2; DNA: TGTGCCAGCAGTCTCGGGACAGGGGGTATAGATGAGCAGTTCTTC; CDR3: CASSLGTGGIDEQFF
D: TRBD1; size: few; J: TRBJ2-1; V: TRBV12-5; DNA: TGTGCTAGTGGTCCAAGACAGGGGTCCCACAATGAGCAGTTCTTC; CDR3: CASGPRQGSHNEQFF
D: NA; size: few; J: TRBJ2-2; V: TRBV7-2; DNA: TGTGCCAGCAGCTTAATCGCAGGGAAGAAAAACGGGGAGCTGTTTTTT; CDR3: CASSLIAGKKNGELFF
D: TRBD2; size: many; J: TRBJ2-5; V: TRBV3-1; DNA: TGTGCCAGCAGCCAATTTATTGCCGGGACTAGCGGGACCCAGTACTTC; CDR3: CASSQFIAGTSGTQYF
D: NA; size: NA; J: TRBJ2-3; V: TRBV19; DNA: TGTGCCAGTAGTATGATGGGGGTGAGCACAGATACGCAGTATTTT; CDR3: CASSMMGVSTDTQYF
D: TRBD2; size: NA; J: TRBJ2-1; V: TRBV9; DNA: TGTGCCAGCAGCGTAAGTAGCGGGGACTCCTACAATGAGCAGTTCTTC; CDR3: CASSVSSGDSYNEQFF
D: TRBD2; size: few; J: TRBJ2-7; V: TRBV18; DNA: TGTGCCAGCTCACGGGGTTCTGCAGCGGGGAGCTCCTACGAGCAGTACTTC; CDR3: CASSRGSAAGSSYEQYF
D: NA; size: NA; J: TRBJ2-2; V: TRBV7-3; DNA: TGTGCCAGCAGCTGGACGGGCACCGGGGAGCTGTTTTTT; CDR3: CASSWTGTGELFF
D: NA; size: few; J: TRBJ2-4; V: TRBV15; DNA: TGTGCCACCCAGGAGGGAGACAAAAACATTCAGTACTTC; CDR3: CATQEGDKNIQYF
D: TRBD1; size: once; J: TRBJ1-4; V: TRBV6-5; DNA: TGTGCCAGCACTTACTGGGACAGCCTTAATGAAAAACTGTTTTTT; CDR3: CASTYWDSLNEKLFF
D: TRBD1; size: NA; J: TRBJ2-2; V: TRBV7-2; DNA: TGTGCCAGCAGCGTACAGGGGGCCCAGAACACCGGGGAGCTGTTTTTT; CDR3: CASSVQGAQNTGELFF
D: TRBD1; size: NA; J: TRBJ1-1; V: TRBV28; DNA: TGTGCCAGCAAGGGGACAGGGGGCCGGTCTGAAGCTTTCTTT; CDR3: CASKGTGGRSEAFF
D: TRBD1; size: NA; J: TRBJ1-3; V: TRBV27; DNA: TGTACCAGCAGTCGGACAGGGAGCTCTGGAAACACCATATATTTT; CDR3: CTSSRTGSSGNTIYF
D: NA; size: NA; J: TRBJ1-1; V: TRBV25-1; DNA: TGTGCCAGCAGTGCTGGAAGGATCACTGAAGCTTTCTTT; CDR3: CASSAGRITEAFF
D: NA; size: many; J: TRBJ1-2; V: TRBV28; DNA: TGTGCCAGCAGCGAGACCGGGACTACGTCCTATGGCTACACCTTC; CDR3: CASSETGTTSYGYTF
D: NA; size: many; J: TRBJ2-1; V: TRBV12-3/TRBV12-4; DNA: TGTGCCAGCAGTTTTAGGGCCAATGAGCAGTTCTTC; CDR3: CASSFRANEQFF
D: NA; size: many; J: TRBJ2-5; V: TRBV7-9; DNA: TGTGCCAGCAGCCCTCTGGGAGTTGGGGAGACCCAGTACTTC; CDR3: CASSPLGVGETQYF
D: NA; size: many; J: TRBJ2-1; V: TRBV20-1; DNA: TGCAGTGCCCCCGGCGCGGGCCTTGAGAGTGAGCAGTTCTTC; CDR3: CSAPGAGLESEQFF
D: NA; size: few; J: TRBJ2-1; V: TRBV9; DNA: TGTGCCAGCAGCGTAGACGGGGCCACCTACAATGAGCAGTTCTTC; CDR3: CASSVDGATYNEQFF
D: TRBD2; size: NA; J: TRBJ2-1; V: TRBV20-1; DNA: TGCAGTGCTAGCAAATGGAGTATAGCTAGCGGGGCCCTCTTC; CDR3: CSASKWSIASGALF
D: TRBD2; size: NA; J: TRBJ2-3; V: TRBV29-1; DNA: TGCAGCGTGGGGCGGGGGAGCGCAGATACGCAGTATTTT; CDR3: CSVGRGSADTQYF
D: NA; size: many; J: TRBJ1-4; V: TRBV2; DNA: TGTGCCAGCAGTCTACTTAACAGGGTGGTCTTAAAATCAACTAATGAAAAACTGTTTTTT; CDR3: CASSLLNRVVLKSTNEKLFF
D: NA; size: NA; J: TRBJ1-5; V: TRBV28; DNA: TGTGCCAGCAGGTGGGGTATAGGGGGGAGGGATCAGCCCCAGCATTTT; CDR3: CASRWGIGGRDQPQHF
D: TRBD1; size: few; J: TRBJ2-7; V: TRBV9; DNA: TGTGCCAGCACAACAGGGGATTTGGGTGAGCAGTACTTC; CDR3: CASTTGDLGEQYF
D: NA; size: NA; J: TRBJ1-1; V: TRBV6-1; DNA: TGTGCCAGCAGTGAACAGGCTAACACTGGAGCTTTCTTT; CDR3: CASSEQANTGAFF
D: TRBD1; size: few; J: TRBJ2-3; V: TRBV20-1; DNA: TGCAGTGCGGAAGGACAGGGAAGAGATACGCAGTATTTT; CDR3: CSAEGQGRDTQYF
D: NA; size: many; J: TRBJ1-1; V: TRBV2; DNA: TGTGCCAGCAGCTCTGAGCCGCTGAACACTGAAGCTTTCTTT; CDR3: CASSSEPLNTEAFF
D: NA; size: many; J: TRBJ1-5; V: TRBV6-1; DNA: TGTGCCAGCAGGGGGGTAGCCAATCAGCCCCAGCATTTT; CDR3: CASRGVANQPQHF
D: NA; size: few; J: TRBJ2-1; V: TRBV19; DNA: TGTGCCAGTAGTATAGATGGTTTTAATGAGCAGTTCTTC; CDR3: CASSIDGFNEQFF
D: NA; size: many; J: TRBJ1-6; V: TRBV7-9; DNA: TGTGCCAGCAGCACCGGGTGGGACTCACCCCTCCACTTT; CDR3: CASSTGWDSPLHF
D: NA; size: few; J: TRBJ2-2; V: TRBV6-5; DNA: TGTGCCAGCAGTTACCGGGGGTTTGAGGCCGGGGAGCTGTTTTTT; CDR3: CASSYRGFEAGELFF
D: NA; size: NA; J: TRBJ2-1; V: TRBV7-2; DNA: TGTGCCAGCAGCTTAACTCAGTGGGGGGCTCACAATGAGCAGTTCTTC; CDR3: CASSLTQWGAHNEQFF